One sample yielded the 24 T cell receptor beta chains listed below, sequenced in a study of blood T cell repertoires in COVID-19. The data were produced by immunoSEQ multiplex PCR, yet TCRdb's version contains in-frame clones alone and is incomplete. The table includes 25,000 to 35,000 clones, around 90% detected once. Sequenced material: peripheral blood. These TCRs come from a man aged 50-60 years with active COVID-19.

This chain links TRBV4-2 with TRBJ2-1, with TRBD2 as a possible D gene (5 bases). Per the germline V gene, CDR1 is LGHNA and CDR2 is YNFKEQ. The CDR3 has 16 amino acids. V lost 3 bases to trimming and J lost 6 bases, with 18 bases between them. CDR3 in DNA: TGTGCCAGCAGCCATGAGCTAGCCCCTAATTCCAATGAGCAGTTCTTC. Translated: CASSHELAPNSNEQFF.

This clone was observed once. The V call is TRBV6-2 or TRBV6-3, the J call TRBJ2-1; 12 bases fit TRBD2. This CDR3 region has 16 residues. V lost 5 bases, J lost 4 bases, and 6 bases stayed unmatched. The germline CDR1 and CDR2 sequences are MNHEY and SVGEGT. The CDR3 here is CASSTRLAGVYNEQFF. The DNA for the CDR3 is TGTGCCAGCAGTACCCGACTAGCGGGGGTTTACAATGAGCAGTTCTTC.

This sequence joins TRBV4-1 and TRBJ2-2; 9 positions agree with TRBD1. Germline-derived CDR1 and CDR2 are MGHRA and YSYEKL. The CDR3 contains 17 residues. Losses at the gene ends were 0 bases for V and 6 bases for J; bases not matched to a gene: 8. In nucleotides, the CDR3 is TGCGCCAGCAGCCAAGAGGGGACAGGGTATGTCCCCGGGGAGCTGTTTTTT. As protein: CASSQEGTGYVPGELFF.

J is TRBJ1-1 and V is TRBV2, with TRBD1 identical over 7 bases. CDR3 length: 13 residues. CDR1 SNHLY and CDR2 FYNNEI come from the germline V gene. The V segment lost 4 bases and the J segment 4 bases; nucleotides outside the gene matches: 3. The CDR3: CASSGQGGTEAFF. As DNA, the CDR3 is TGTGCCAGCAGTGGTCAGGGGGGCACTGAAGCTTTCTTT.

Written as DNA, the CDR3 is TGTGCCAGCAGCCACGGACAAACGAACACCGGGGAGCTGTTTTTT. Protein: CASSHGQTNTGELFF. This chain links TRBV3-1 (or the pseudogene TRBV3-2) with TRBJ2-2; D possibly corresponds to TRBD1 (5 bases). Germline assignment: CDR1 LGHDT and CDR2 YNNKEL (reference sequence). The CDR3 totals 15 residues. Trimming took off 3 bases at V and 0 bases at J, with 8 bases between the two ends.

The chain employs TRBV7-9 and TRBJ2-5; D might be TRBD2 (5 bases). The CDR3 is 16 residues long. V was shortened by 2 bases and J by 1 base, with 14 bases between the two germline ends. Germline V gene sequence: CDR1 SEHNR, CDR2 FQNEAQ (reference sequence). DNA of the CDR3: TGTGCCAGCAGCTTATTTGGCGGGCCCCTCCAAGAGACCCAGTACTTC. Translation: CASSLFGGPLQETQYF.

The V call is TRBV28, the J call TRBJ2-7; tentative D call: TRBD1 (8 bases). The CDR3 has 14 residues. V lost 4 bases, J lost 3 bases, and 13 bases lay in between. CDR1 MDHEN and CDR2 SYDVKM come from the germline V gene. In nucleotides, the CDR3 is TGTGCCAGCAGTTCACAGGGGGAGGGCTACGAGCAGTACTTC. This sequence encodes CASSSQGEGYEQYF. Full variable domain (outside the CDR3, taken from reference TRBV28 and TRBJ2-7): DVKVTQSSRYLVKRTGEKVFLECVQDMDHENMFWYRQDPGLGLRLIYFSYDVKMKEKGDIPEGYSVSREKKERFSLILESASTNQTSMYLCASSSQGEGYEQYFGPGTRLTVT.

The genes are TRBV9 and TRBJ2-7; D perhaps matches TRBD1 (5 bases). The germline V gene has CDR1 SGDLS and CDR2 YYNGEE. This CDR3 spans 14 amino acids. V lost 0 bases to trimming and J lost 6 bases, with 13 bases between them. CDR3 nucleotide sequence: TGTGCCAGCAGCGTAGCTCCGGCAGGGTCCGAGCAGTACTTC. Amino acid sequence: CASSVAPAGSEQYF. Based on the CDR3 plus reference TRBV9 and TRBJ2-7, the full variable domain is DSGVTQTPKHLITATGQRVTLRCSPRSGDLSVYWYQQSLDQGLQFLIQYYNGEERAKGNILERFSAQQFPDLHSELNLSSLELGDSALYFCASSVAPAGSEQYFGPGTRLTVT.

CDR3 sequence reads: CASRPDRGLSYEQYF. CDR3 DNA: TGCGCCAGCAGGCCTGACAGGGGCCTCTCCTACGAGCAGTACTTC. This chain joins TRBV10-2 and TRBJ2-7; 8 bases are shared with TRBD1. The CDR3 runs to 15 residues. After removal of 6 bases from V and 0 bases from J, the junction contained 7 bases not matched to a gene. Germline V lookup: CDR1 WSHSY, CDR2 SAAADI.

V usage is TRBV4-2 and J usage is TRBJ2-1; a weak D match, TRBD2 (7 bases). V was shortened by 4 bases and J by 5 bases, with 12 bases between the two germline ends. This CDR3 has 14 amino acids. From germline, CDR1 is LGHNA and CDR2 YNFKEQ. The CDR3 region is CASSPGGDNNEQFF. In DNA, the CDR3 is TGTGCCAGCAGCCCGGGGGGCGACAACAATGAGCAGTTCTTC.

V is TRBV3-1 (or the pseudogene TRBV3-2) and J is TRBJ1-6, with D unclear. Trimming left V 2 bases short and J 7 bases short, with 12 bases between. Germline lookup yields CDR1 LGHDT and CDR2 YNNKEL (reference sequence). This CDR3 is built from 15 residues. This CDR3 is CASSQNSAGNSPLHF. DNA of the CDR3: TGTGCCAGCAGCCAAAATTCCGCGGGGAATTCACCCCTCCACTTT.

The count of this clone is one. The J gene is TRBJ2-1, the V gene TRBV10-3, with D perhaps TRBD2 (6 bases). The CDR3 is made up of 15 amino acids. Trimming removed 7 bases at V and 4 bases at J, with 17 bases between. Germline CDR1 and CDR2: ENHRY and SYGVKD. The CDR3 is CAINVEGLAYNEQFF. DNA of the CDR3: TGTGCCATCAATGTAGAGGGGCTAGCGTACAATGAGCAGTTCTTC.

The V gene is TRBV19, the J gene TRBJ1-2, with TRBD1 matching 8 bases. V was pared by 7 bases and J by 4 bases, with 11 bases of the junction left unmatched. This CDR3 comprises 15 residues. Germline CDR1 is LNHDA and CDR2 is SQIVND (reference sequence). CDR3 loop: CASTLLDRVGYGYTF. Written as DNA, the CDR3 is TGTGCCAGTACCCTATTGGACAGGGTGGGCTATGGCTACACCTTC.

This sequence joins TRBV19 and TRBJ2-4; D is possibly TRBD2 (5 bases). The V end lost 4 bases, the J end lost 3 bases, and 10 bases lay between the germline ends. The germline CDR1 and CDR2 sequences are LNHDA and SQIVND (reference sequence). The CDR3 spans 14 residues. The CDR3 nucleotides are TGTGCCAGTAGTAGAAGCCGGGACAAAAACATTCAGTACTTC. Translating it yields CASSRSRDKNIQYF.

This rearrangement joins TRBV28 to TRBJ2-1; 14 bases agree with TRBD2. This CDR3 region has 20 residues. Germline V CDR1 and CDR2: MDHEN, SYDVKM. J gave up 3 bases and V 5 bases, and 15 bases lay outside the gene matches. In DNA, the CDR3 is TGTGCCAGCAGTCCTTCGGCCGGGACTAGCGGGAGAAGATTCTACAATGAGCAGTTCTTC. Translated: CASSPSAGTSGRRFYNEQFF.

The gene calls are TRBV5-1 and TRBJ2-2, with D uncertain. Deletions cut 1 base from V and 6 bases from J, with 7 bases between. The CDR3 totals 13 residues. Germline V gives CDR1 SGHRS, CDR2 YFSETQ. CDR3 sequence (DNA): TGCGCCAGCAGCTTGCAGGTTCCCGGGGAGCTGTTTTTT. Translation gives CASSLQVPGELFF.

The J gene is TRBJ1-6, the V gene TRBV19, with D uncertain. Deletions cut 3 bases from V and 6 bases from J, with 15 bases between. The V gene's germline CDR1 is LNHDA and CDR2 SQIVND (reference sequence). CDR3 length: 16 amino acids. CDR3 bases: TGTGCCAGTAGTATCCTACAGACCGCGGGTAATTCACCCCTCCACTTT. It yields the protein CASSILQTAGNSPLHF.

The chain combines TRBV6-5 with TRBJ1-5; D may be TRBD1 (5 bases). Trimming took 6 bases from V and 9 from J, leaving 15 bases between them. The CDR3 totals 13 residues. Per the germline V gene, CDR1 is MNHEY and CDR2 is SVGAGI. The CDR3 DNA reads TGTGCCAGCAGGGAGGGGACGGTGGTGCCCCAGCATTTT. Translation: CASREGTVVPQHF.

The CDR3: CASSLAMGTSGSQFF. The CDR3 nucleotides are TGTGCCAGCAGCTTAGCGATGGGGACTAGCGGGAGTCAGTTCTTC. The gene calls are TRBV7-9 and TRBJ2-1; 14 bases are a match to TRBD2. Germline CDR1 is SEHNR and CDR2 is FQNEAQ (reference sequence). The CDR3 totals 15 residues. V shed 0 bases and J 13 bases; nucleotides not matched to a gene: 5.

This chain uses TRBV10-3 with TRBJ2-1, with D perhaps matching TRBD2 (6 bases). V was cut by 2 bases and J by 4 bases, with 12 bases left in between. This CDR3 comprises 15 residues. Looked up from germline, CDR1 is ENHRY and CDR2 is SYGVKD. The CDR3 DNA reads as TGTGCCATCAGTGAGAAGCTAGCGTCGTACAATGAGCAGTTCTTC. Amino acid sequence: CAISEKLASYNEQFF.

This clone came up once. This rearrangement joins TRBV18 to TRBJ2-7; a weak D match, TRBD1 (6 bases). CDR3 length: 15 residues. Trimming shortened V by 6 bases and J by 7 bases, and 22 bases separated the two germline ends. CDR1 and CDR2 from the germline V gene are KGHSH and LQKENI. The CDR3, as DNA: TGTGCCAGCTCCCATGGCCAGACAGGTCTCGGGGAGCAGTACTTC. It is translated as CASSHGQTGLGEQYF.

This clone was found once. The V and J genes are TRBV11-2 and TRBJ2-5, with D possibly TRBD2 on 5 matching bases. V was pared by 3 bases and J by 0 bases, with 5 bases between. Looked up from germline, CDR1 is SGHAT and CDR2 is FQNNGV. The CDR3 loop spans 13 amino acids. CDR3: CASSFGNQETQYF. The CDR3 bases are TGTGCCAGCAGCTTCGGGAACCAAGAGACCCAGTACTTC.

J is TRBJ1-3 and V is TRBV4-1; D perhaps matches TRBD1 (6 bases). The germline V and J ends were trimmed by 3 bases and 0 bases, with 18 bases remaining between them. This CDR3 is 18 amino acids long. Germline loops: CDR1 MGHRA, CDR2 YSYEKL. The CDR3 here is CASSQRGGSLLSGNTIYF. The CDR3 nucleotides read TGCGCCAGCAGCCAGAGGGGGGGCAGTCTTCTCTCTGGAAACACCATATATTTT.

The CDR3 protein is CASSQSKIPGTYGYTF. The CDR3 nucleotides are TGTGCCAGCAGCCAATCGAAAATCCCGGGAACCTATGGCTACACCTTC. The chain recombines TRBV16 with TRBJ1-2; no clear D. The CDR3 loop spans 16 amino acids. The germline V gene has CDR1 KGHSY and CDR2 FQNENV. Trimming stripped 0 bases from V and 4 bases from J, with 15 bases between.